These T cell receptor beta chains were read from a single sample in a study of CXCR3-negative and CXCR3-positive naive CD8 T cells. TCRdb reanalyzed the 5' RACE reads, giving one entry per CDR3 protein sequence and no DNA. The listing records about 50,000 distinct CDR3 sequences. Sequences were obtained from naive CXCR3+ CD8+ T cells from blood. These receptors all stem from a human donor in good health. Some clones in this sample may be carry-over from other donors' samples. Both conserved end residues are part of each CDR3.

TRBJ2-7,TRBV9,CASSVEEGGGRYEQYF
TRBJ2-7,TRBV14,CASSQAVSGFAVYEQYF
TRBJ2-1,TRBV19,CASSVPMGKADEQFF
TRBJ2-1,TRBV20-1,CSARRDEPINEQFF
TRBJ2-2,TRBV29-1,CSVGLAGNTGELFF
TRBJ2-7,TRBV4-1,CASSQEEARGSYEQYF
TRBJ2-1,TRBV20-1,CSARDLMSSYNEQFF
TRBJ2-7,TRBV4-3,CASSQDRVPDYEQYF
TRBJ1-1,TRBV7-9,CASSFAVGMNTEAFF
TRBJ2-6,TRBV28,CASSSGGGHGANVLTF
TRBJ2-3,TRBV29-1,CSVEAGTDTQYF
TRBJ2-7,TRBV5-5,CASSWTGGSTYEQYF
TRBJ2-3,TRBV28,CASSLERGGSDTQYF
TRBJ2-7,TRBV4-3,CASSQDRGLSYEQYF
TRBJ2-5,TRBV21-1,CASIPRDSEEETQYF
TRBJ2-1,TRBV7-9,CASSLPDRGHEQFF
TRBJ2-7,TRBV10-3,CASGEAPSEQYF
TRBJ1-1,TRBV7-3,CASSLTNGATEAFF
TRBJ2-7,TRBV6-5,CASSYGLGTSSYEQYF
TRBJ2-2,TRBV14,CASSRTGTGELFF
TRBJ2-1,TRBV12-3/TRBV12-4,CASSPLVGGGGNEQFF
TRBJ2-5,TRBV29-1,CSVVAGGPETQYF
TRBJ2-2,TRBV11-2,CASSSAVGPGELFF
TRBJ2-1,TRBV6-5,CASSRFTGAFYNEQFF
TRBJ1-4,TRBV20-1,CSAPQGADHEKLFF
TRBJ2-7,TRBV4-3,CASSHRTSGTLSEQYF
TRBJ1-3,TRBV7-9,CASSKWDTSSGNTIYF
TRBJ2-1,TRBV19,CASSPTGIYNEQFF
TRBJ2-7,TRBV28,CASSLDGAEQYF
TRBJ2-1,TRBV6-2/TRBV6-3,CASSTFLGGATYNEQFF
TRBJ2-5,TRBV11-2,CASSLRPEVTAIEETQYF
TRBJ2-1,TRBV19,CASTPGPLVNEQFF
TRBJ2-7,TRBV12-3/TRBV12-4,CASSIRDRDYEQYF
TRBJ1-2,TRBV7-2,CASSLGGPRHPTGGYTF
TRBJ2-7,TRBV20-1,CSARDLRESYEQYF
TRBJ1-6,TRBV28,CASGVYNSPLHF
TRBJ2-2,TRBV29-1,CSVGLWGGELFF
TRBJ1-2,TRBV4-3,CASSQDAGFLYGYTF
TRBJ1-1,TRBV29-1,CSVSRNTEAFF
TRBJ2-7,TRBV14,CASSHTTEQYF
TRBJ2-5,TRBV6-6,CASSTAKTQYF
TRBJ1-2,TRBV15,CATSKAWTVNSYGYTF
TRBJ2-1,TRBV20-1,CSAREYSGNEQFF
TRBJ1-2,TRBV12-3/TRBV12-4,CASSFRQTYGYTF
TRBJ1-2,TRBV4-1,CASSPRQGSGYGYTF
TRBJ2-7,TRBV25-1,CASSDFLGGEQYF
TRBJ2-1,TRBV7-7,CASSPGTKEQFF
TRBJ2-1,TRBV15,CATSATGVRVGEQFF
TRBJ2-6,TRBV7-3,CASSLGVGANVLTF
TRBJ1-1,TRBV28,CASSPDRANTEAFF